These 30 T cell receptor beta chains were all obtained from the same sample, sequenced in a study of Graves' ophthalmopathy and Graves' hyperthyroidism. Amplification targeted the TCR beta CDR3 regions, with RNA transcripts as the source material. Scientists carried out first-round RT-PCR using HTBI primers and then a second-round multiplex PCR. TCRdb fed the multiplex PCR reads into MiXCR, producing one record per CDR3 protein. The table has about 500,000 distinct CDR3 sequences, less than 40% seen once; the top ten hold about 4.2%. Sequencing was done on a sample of peripheral blood or thyroid tissue (not recorded which). The source is an adult man with Graves' hyperthyroidism.

This clonotype was detected many times. This chain's CDR3 is CASSGFTSGSTGELFF. Here the CDR3 DNA reads TGCGCCAGCAGCGGTTTTACTAGCGGATCCACCGGGGAGCTGTTTTTT. V gene TRBV5-1 combines with J gene TRBJ2-2, with 8 bases matching TRBD2. Germline CDR1 reads SGHRS; CDR2 reads YFSETQ. The V gene end was trimmed by 4 bases and the J gene end by 4 bases; junction bases not matched to a gene: 9. CDR3 size: 16 residues.

In the case of this clonotype: A read error may be the cause here, since a much bigger clone is one base away. DNA of the CDR3: TGTGCCAGCAACCTGGCACGGGAAGAGACCCAGTACTTC. As protein: CASNLAREETQYF. V gene TRBV6-6 combines with J gene TRBJ2-5, with D unclear. The CDR3 extends over 13 amino acids. The germline CDR1 and CDR2 sequences are MNHNY and SVGAGI (reference sequence). Trimming shortened V by 7 bases and J by 3 bases, and 12 bases separated the two germline ends.

There are many counts of this clonotype. This chain connects TRBV12-3 or TRBV12-4 to TRBJ2-7; possibly TRBD1 for D (6 bases). Trimming shortened V by 5 bases and J by 2 bases, and 10 bases separated the two germline ends. The CDR3 is 13 amino acids. The CDR3 DNA reads TGTGCCAGCAGTACAGGGCTTCCCTACGAGCAGTACTTC. This gives the protein CASSTGLPYEQYF.

This clonotype was counted at least ten times. This chain joins TRBV20-1 and TRBJ2-7; TRBD1 agrees at 9 bases. Germline trimming cut 0 bases from V and 1 base from J; bases unmatched to any gene: 4. Germline V gene lookup returns CDR1 DFQATT and CDR2 SNEGSKA (reference sequence). This CDR3 comprises 15 residues. This CDR3 reads CSAREAGQGSYEQYF. CDR3 sequence (DNA): TGCAGTGCTAGAGAAGCGGGACAGGGTTCCTACGAGCAGTACTTC.

The chain joins TRBV12-3 or TRBV12-4 to TRBJ1-2, with a weak D call TRBD1 (6 bases). The CDR3 sequence is 11 residues long. V lost 5 bases to trimming and J lost 8 bases, with 9 bases between them. The CDR3 DNA follows: TGTGCCAGCAGTAGAACAGGGGGCTACACCTTC. Its translation: CASSRTGGYTF.

The rearrangement joins TRBV12-3 or TRBV12-4 to TRBJ1-5; D possibly corresponds to TRBD1 (5 bases). V gave up 0 bases and J gave up 0 bases, with 12 bases separating them. The length of the CDR3 is 17 residues. This CDR3 is CASSLALRDPSNQPQHF. In DNA form, the CDR3 reads TGTGCCAGCAGTTTAGCCCTGCGGGACCCTAGCAATCAGCCCCAGCATTTT.

The chain joins TRBV24-1 to TRBJ2-1; TRBD1 agrees at 8 bases. Germline CDR1 reads KGHDR; CDR2 reads SFDVKD. J was trimmed by 2 bases and V by 2 bases; bases with no gene match: 7. The length of the CDR3 is 17 residues. The CDR3 DNA follows: TGTGCCACCAGTGATTCGCCGGACAGGGTCGCCTACAATGAGCAGTTCTTC. Protein product: CATSDSPDRVAYNEQFF.

This clonotype was picked up a small number of times. The chain has TRBV28 and TRBJ1-3; a weak D match, TRBD1 (5 bases). CDR3 size: 12 residues. CDR1 MDHEN and CDR2 SYDVKM come from the germline V gene. Trimming pared 6 bases from V and 2 bases from J, leaving 5 bases between. DNA for the CDR3: TGTGCCAGCAGCAGGGCTGGAAACACCATATATTTT. It specifies CASSRAGNTIYF.

The V gene is TRBV15, the J gene TRBJ1-2, with 9 bases identical to TRBD1. V lost 4 bases and J lost 8; bases outside the gene matches: 5. The CDR3 covers 13 residues. Germline values: CDR1 LNHNV, CDR2 YYDKDF (reference sequence). As DNA, the CDR3 is TGTGCCACCAGCACCAGGGACAGGGTCGGCTACACCTTC. Its protein is CATSTRDRVGYTF.

The chain couples TRBV12-3 or TRBV12-4 to TRBJ1-5; D not certain. V was shortened by 9 bases and J by 3 bases, with 15 bases between the two germline ends. This CDR3 spans 14 amino acids. The CDR3 DNA is TGTGCCAGTCTCGGGAGGGCTTCCAATCAGCCCCAGCATTTT. It yields the protein CASLGRASNQPQHF.

As to this clonotype: This may arise from a read error, as a much more abundant clone is one base away. The rearrangement joins TRBV11-2 to TRBJ1-2; unclear D gene. The CDR3 spans 13 residues. Germline CDR1 is SGHAT and CDR2 is FQNNGV. CDR3 coding DNA: TGTGCCAGCAGCTTACAGGATAACTATGGCTACGCCTTC. It translates to CASSLQDNYGYAF.

The V and J genes are TRBV7-8 and TRBJ2-5; TRBD2 might be the D (5 bases). Deletions cut 3 bases from V and 3 bases from J, with 17 bases between. The length of the CDR3 is 16 residues. Germline CDR1 is SGHVS and CDR2 is FQNEAQ. The CDR3 loop reads CASSFRLGMGEETQYF. The CDR3 nucleotides read TGTGCCAGCAGCTTCCGCCTGGGGATGGGAGAAGAGACCCAGTACTTC. The whole variable domain, filled in from reference TRBV7-8 and TRBJ2-5, reads GAGVSQSPRYKVAKRGQDVALRCDPISGHVSLFWYQQALGQGPEFLTYFQNEAQLDKSGLPSDRFFAERPEGSVSTLKIQRTQQEDSAVYLCASSFRLGMGEETQYFGPGTRLLVL.

J is TRBJ1-2 and V is TRBV18; D is uncertain. Trimming took 1 base from V and 5 from J, leaving 8 bases between them. This CDR3 spans 13 amino acids. Germline loops: CDR1 KGHSH, CDR2 LQKENI. CDR3 DNA: TGTGCCAGCTCACCACTTGTCCGTTATGGCTACACCTTC. Residues: CASSPLVRYGYTF.

The chain is built from TRBV29-1 and TRBJ2-5; tentatively, D is TRBD1 (5 bases). The J call may be mistaken, given a closer DNA end match to TRBJ2-4. The CDR3 runs to 13 residues. Germline CDR1 and CDR2: SQVTM and ANQGSEA. The CDR3 DNA is TGCAGCGTTGATGGGGCTAGTACAAACATTCAGTACTTC. Amino acids: CSVDGASTNIQYF.

The chain couples TRBV25-1 to TRBJ1-2, with D uncertain. Germline CDR1 reads MGHDK; CDR2 reads SYGVNS. Trimming cost V 8 bases and J 0 bases, with 19 bases left between them. The CDR3 sequence is 16 residues long. The CDR3 loop is CASSLARMVANYGYTF. The CDR3 DNA reads TGTGCCAGCTCACTCGCGCGGATGGTCGCTAACTATGGCTACACCTTC.

The genes are TRBV2 and TRBJ2-7, with 13 bases matching TRBD2. The germline V gene encodes CDR1 SNHLY and CDR2 FYNNEI. This CDR3 region has 15 residues. The ends lost 6 bases at V and 5 bases at J; junction bases unmatched: 7. CDR3: CASREGLAGTHEQYF. The CDR3 nucleotides are TGTGCCAGCAGGGAGGGACTAGCGGGAACCCACGAGCAGTACTTC.

This clonotype was observed at least ten times. V gene TRBV9 combines with J gene TRBJ1-1; a possible D gene is TRBD1 (5 bases). The CDR3 covers 15 residues. Germline lookup yields CDR1 SGDLS and CDR2 YYNGEE. V was cut by 0 bases and J by 1 base, with 10 bases left in between. CDR3 coding DNA: TGTGCCAGCAGCGTAGACCCGGGGCGGAACACTGAAGCTTTCTTT. Protein sequence: CASSVDPGRNTEAFF.

Worth noting for this clonotype: A read error may explain this, as a much larger clone is one base away. This sequence joins TRBV10-3 and TRBJ1-2, with a tentative D call TRBD1 (6 bases). CDR1 is ENHRY, CDR2 SYGVKD, per germline. The CDR3 totals 15 residues. The germline V and J ends were trimmed by 10 bases and 6 bases, with 24 bases remaining between them. CDR3 in DNA: TGTGCCAGCAGCCCTAGGGGGGGCATGACGAATGGCTACACCTTC. Its translation: CASSPRGGMTNGYTF.

CDR3 nucleotides: TGTGCCAGCAGTGACTGGACAGGGGACGATGAGCAGTTCTTC. It yields the protein CASSDWTGDDEQFF. V and J are TRBV12-3 or TRBV12-4 and TRBJ2-5; TRBD1 matches 9 bases. The closer fit of TRBJ2-1 to the DNA end suggests the J call may be wrong. The CDR3 is 14 residues long.

In regard to this clonotype: This may be a read error: a much more frequent sequence differs by one nucleotide. The CDR3 does not close with the conserved phenylalanine or tryptophan, likely indicating a read error. The chain links TRBV14 to TRBJ2-7; the D gene is possibly TRBD2 (7 bases). The CDR3 totals 17 residues. Germline V gene data show CDR1 as SGHDN and CDR2 as FVKESK. Trimming pared 1 base from V and 3 bases from J, leaving 19 bases between. The CDR3 bases are TGTGCCAGCAGCCAAGTGGGAGGGGGACTGCACCACTACGAGCAGTACCTC. It codes for CASSQVGGGLHHYEQYL.

This clonotype appeared a few times. The V gene is TRBV5-1, the J gene TRBJ2-2, with TRBD2 identical over 11 bases. This CDR3 comprises 13 residues. V shed 3 bases and J 15 bases; nucleotides not matched to a gene: 7. Germline V gene data show CDR1 as SGHRS and CDR2 as YFSETQ. CDR3 coding DNA: TGCGCCAGCAGCTCCACTACTAGCGGGGGTTTGTTTTTT. As protein: CASSSTTSGGLFF. Using reference TRBV5-1 and TRBJ2-2 for the parts outside the CDR3, the full variable domain is KAGVTQTPRYLIKTRGQQVTLSCSPISGHRSVSWYQQTPGQGLQFLFEYFSETQRNKGNFPGRFSGRQFSNSRSEMNVSTLELGDSALYLCASSSTTSGGLFFGEGSRLTVL.

This clonotype has ten or more counts. The rearrangement joins TRBV2 to TRBJ2-5, with TRBD2 matching over 11 bases. Germline CDR1 reads SNHLY; CDR2 reads FYNNEI. The length of the CDR3 is 17 residues. V shed 6 bases, J shed 1 base, and the junction held 10 bases outside the gene matches. The CDR3 is CASRESLLAGAQETQYF. CDR3 in DNA: TGTGCCAGCAGGGAATCGTTACTAGCGGGAGCCCAAGAGACCCAGTACTTC.

The table lists this clonotype with many counts. The V and J genes are TRBV12-3 or TRBV12-4 and TRBJ2-5; 11 bases fit TRBD2. J gave up 5 bases and V 2 bases, and 7 bases lay outside the gene matches. The CDR3 is 16 residues long. The CDR3 is CASSLTLAGGRETQYF. The DNA of the CDR3 is TGTGCCAGCAGTTTAACCCTAGCGGGGGGCCGGGAGACCCAGTACTTC.

This clonotype was picked up a small number of times. The CDR3: CASSWGQGAEEQYF. In DNA, the CDR3 is TGTGCCAGCAGTTGGGGACAGGGGGCAGAGGAGCAGTACTTC. This rearrangement joins TRBV27 to TRBJ2-7, with 12 bases aligning to TRBD1. This CDR3 has 14 amino acids. Trimming took 4 bases from V and 7 from J; bases not matched to a gene: 5. CDR1 and CDR2 (germline): MNHEY, SMNVEV (reference sequence).

The chain couples TRBV28 to TRBJ2-6, with D possibly matching TRBD1 (7 bases). V lost 4 bases, J lost 0 bases, and 16 bases lay in between. The CDR3 sequence is 18 residues long. The germline CDR1 and CDR2 sequences are MDHEN and SYDVKM. The CDR3 loop reads CASSSSTGDFSGANVLTF. The CDR3 DNA reads as TGTGCCAGCAGTTCGTCAACAGGGGACTTCTCTGGGGCCAACGTCCTGACTTTC.

This clonotype was detected a few times. The junction departs from germline at one end; a sequencing error may be responsible. The V gene is TRBV29-1, the J gene TRBJ2-5, with D perhaps matching TRBD2 (6 bases). Germline V gene data show CDR1 as SQVTM and CDR2 as ANQGSEA. CDR3 length: 13 amino acids. CDR3 in amino acids: CAWGGGLLETQYF. The CDR3 DNA follows: TGTGCCTGGGGCGGAGGGCTGTTGGAGACCCAGTACTTC.

Comment on this clonotype: A much larger clone differs by one base, so this may be a read error. This rearrangement joins TRBV7-9 to TRBJ2-5, with 7 nucleotides matching TRBD1. Trimming cost V 2 bases and J 7 bases; bases outside gene matches: 10. CDR1 and CDR2 from the germline V gene are SEHNR and FQNEAQ (reference sequence). The CDR3 has 15 residues. The CDR3 region is CASSLSSTGIGTQYF. DNA of the CDR3: TGTGCCAGCAGCTTATCGTCGACAGGGATAGGGACCCAGTACTTC.

V gene TRBV6-6 combines with J gene TRBJ2-3; 7 positions agree with TRBD1. Germline CDR1 reads MNHNY; CDR2 reads SVGAGI (reference sequence). This CDR3 has 15 amino acids. The V gene end was trimmed by 7 bases and the J gene end by 0 bases; junction bases not matched to a gene: 7. DNA for the CDR3: TGTGCCAGCACTTGGACAGGAATAAGCACAGATACGCAGTATTTT. This codes for CASTWTGISTDTQYF.

V usage is TRBV19 and J usage is TRBJ1-1; possible D gene TRBD1, 6 bases. V was cut by 4 bases and J by 11 bases, with 17 bases left in between. The CDR3 consists of 13 residues. The V gene's germline CDR1 is LNHDA and CDR2 SQIVND (reference sequence). DNA for the CDR3: TGTGCCAGTAGTACCGAAGCCGGGACATCGGCTTTCTTT. As protein: CASSTEAGTSAFF.

The CDR3 sequence is CASRSGTGTYYGYTF. CDR3 bases: TGTGCCAGCAGGTCCGGGACAGGGACCTACTATGGCTACACCTTC. The genes are TRBV6-6 and TRBJ1-2; 9 positions match TRBD1. The V segment lost 6 bases and the J segment 3 bases; nucleotides outside the gene matches: 8. Germline-derived CDR1 and CDR2 are MNHNY and SVGAGI (reference sequence). The length of the CDR3 is 15 residues.